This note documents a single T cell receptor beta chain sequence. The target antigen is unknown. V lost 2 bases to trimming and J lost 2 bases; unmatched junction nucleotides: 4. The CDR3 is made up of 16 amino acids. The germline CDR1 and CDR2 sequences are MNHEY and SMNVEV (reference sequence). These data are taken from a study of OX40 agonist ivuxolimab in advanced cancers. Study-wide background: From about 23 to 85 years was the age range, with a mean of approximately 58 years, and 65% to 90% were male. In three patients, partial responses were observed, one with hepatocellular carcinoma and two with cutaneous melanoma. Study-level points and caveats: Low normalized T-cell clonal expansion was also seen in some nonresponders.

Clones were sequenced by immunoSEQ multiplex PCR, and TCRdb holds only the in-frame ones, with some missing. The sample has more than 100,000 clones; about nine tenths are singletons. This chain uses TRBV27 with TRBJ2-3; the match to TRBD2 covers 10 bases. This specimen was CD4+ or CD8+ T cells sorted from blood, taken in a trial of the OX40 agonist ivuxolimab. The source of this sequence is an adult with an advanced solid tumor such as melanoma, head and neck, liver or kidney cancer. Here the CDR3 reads CASSLRTSGNTDTQYF. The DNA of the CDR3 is TGTGCCAGCAGTTTACGTACTAGCGGGAACACAGATACGCAGTATTTT.